The T cell receptor (beta chain) described here comes from a study of cytomegalovirus exposure and HLA in healthy donors. Germline V gene data show CDR1 as LGHNA and CDR2 as YSLEER. The CDR3 consists of 14 residues. J gave up 9 bases and V 1 base, and 1 base lay outside the gene matches. PCR employed 60 Vbeta and 13 Jbeta primers. TCRdb's copy holds only in-frame clones and misses some; the assay was immunoSEQ multiplex PCR. The sample consists of approximately 110,000 clones, roughly 71% of them appearing once. In this sample, this clone turned up a few times. The sequence derives from a woman between 70 and 85 years old in good health and CMV-seropositive. The V call is TRBV4-3, the J call TRBJ2-2; 11 nucleotides agree with TRBD2. The sequencing sample was made of PBMCs. CDR3: CASSQVAGGRELFF. The CDR3 DNA is TGCGCCAGCAGCCAAGTAGCGGGGGGGCGGGAGCTGTTTTTT.